The source of this T cell receptor beta chain is a study of blood T cell repertoires in COVID-19. Study information: The study drew acute and convalescent COVID-19 samples from the United States, Italy and Spain. Sources were T cells, B-cell-depleted T cells, or PBMCs; the material itself was cDNA or gDNA.

The length of the CDR3 is 13 residues. CDR1 is SGHTS and CDR2 is YDEGEE in the germline V gene. V lost 7 bases to trimming and J lost 6 bases, with 17 bases between them. Per the study methods: Nucleated cell number was recorded as an estimate derived from reference gene primer amplification. Using immunoSEQ multiplex PCR, the repertoire was profiled, and TCRdb retains in-frame clones only, with some absent. Clone size and V and J calls were adopted from that table, with D and trimming inferred from the DNA. In the table there are about 50,000 clones, 80% to 90% of which are singletons. Sequencing used peripheral blood. The chain employs TRBV5-8 and TRBJ2-7; the D gene is possibly TRBD2 (7 bases). This receptor was identified in a woman older than 75 with COVID-19, enrolled during active disease. DNA for the CDR3: TGTGCCAGCCGACGTCGGGGGGCTCTCGAGCAGTACTTC. It codes for CASRRRGALEQYF.